This T cell receptor (beta chain) derives from a study of CXCR3-negative and CXCR3-positive naive CD8 T cells. Germline loops: CDR1 LNHDA, CDR2 SQIVND (reference sequence). The length of the CDR3 is 13 residues. Study outcomes and limitations: The study found more hydrophobic TRB CDR3s in CXCR3-positive naive cells than in CXCR3-negative naive cells. Upon cryopreservation, CXCR3 expression partially decreased, and most assays used fresh PBMCs.

Those CD8+ T cells considered naive were CD45RO-CCR7+CD27+CD95-. Via 5' RACE with UMI labels, TRB cDNA libraries were prepared. TCRdb re-called the 5' RACE reads; every CDR3 protein appears as one record, without DNA. Here the sample table reports under 150,000 distinct CDR3 sequences. With regard to this clonotype: The antigen remains undetermined.

The clonotype comes from a human donor in good health. Some clones in this sample may be carry-over from other donors' samples. The rearrangement joins TRBV19 to TRBJ2-5; lacking DNA, the TRBD2 call made by TCRdb goes unchecked. The material sequenced was naive CXCR3+ CD8+ T cells from blood. Regarding subset: CD45RO-CCR7+CD27+CD95- naive CD8+ T cells expressing CXCR3 (TNR3+). Here the CDR3 reads CASRDWSVETQYF.